This T cell receptor beta chain was observed in a study of cytomegalovirus exposure and HLA in healthy donors (dated by TCRdb to the late 2010s). Turning to the overall study: An earlier analysis of roughly 630 of the donors reported about 250 Gb of sequence data and around 110 million unique TCR beta sequences from roughly 200 million T cells. Donor age, sex, ethnicity and CMV serostatus were collected together with the repertoire data. Among the roughly 400 genotyped donors, around 81% belonged to the genetic ancestry cluster associated with self-reported Caucasian donors. To predict cytomegalovirus infection status, the study combined high-throughput TCR immunosequencing, statistical association of individual TCRs with disease status, and machine learning. In an earlier analysis of 587 of the donors, high-throughput TCR beta sequencing was used to judge whether each TCR beta V gene segment behaved as functional or pseudogenic. In addition to the first cohort of roughly 670 subjects, a separate validation cohort of over 90 different subjects was used. The study was designed to test whether signatures of past pathogen exposure could be identified by cataloging public T cell receptors. Every discovery cohort repertoire had been produced on one sequencing platform. Typing coverage varied by locus: about 620-640 donors for A, B, C, DRB1 and DQB1; approximately 500 for DQA1; around 610 for DPA1; fewer than 480 for DPB1. Roughly 5 DR-DQ haplotypes were handled as single units for association and clustering, since linkage in the cohort was strong. A later genetic analysis took genome-wide SNP genotypes for about three fifths of the 666 donors and used that subset as a discovery cohort. Among roughly 400 genotyped donors of the cohort, an average of approximately 240,000 unique TCR beta nucleotide sequences were sequenced per donor, roughly 20% of them non-productive. Class I and class II HLA loci were covered by the typing at four-digit resolution. Rather than drawing on any new phenotypic data, the later analysis identified candidate immune exposures from TCR beta sequences and the way those sequences occurred across donors. An early release covering roughly 600 HLA-typed donors comprised approximately 290 gigabases of sequencing data and around 86 million unique TCR sequences. A later analysis re-analyzed previously published TCR beta repertoires from about 730 donors and added high-resolution HLA genotyping to study TCR occurrence patterns. The study used immunosequencing to profile the T cell repertoires of several hundred subjects and linked those repertoires to cytomegalovirus serostatus.

Clipping removes 1 base from V and 4 bases from J, with 4 as the unmatched junction base count. Reading the germline V gene gives CDR1 LGHNA and CDR2 YSLEER. The CDR3 runs 16 amino acids, cysteine and phenylalanine included. Only CDR3 DNA is held: 48 bases, read in frame from base 1. Regarding this clone: Its antigen is unknown. Base qualities are not recorded, but no much larger clone differs from it by a single base.

The method was the immunoSEQ multiplex PCR assay. The multiplex PCR relied on a mix of 60 forward primers for TCR Vbeta segments and 13 reverse primers for TCR Jbeta segments. A multiplex PCR assay on genomic DNA amplified the CDR3 region of rearranged TCR beta genes. Amplified TCR beta libraries were sequenced as 87-base-pair reads on the Illumina HiSeq System. The original pipeline was this. Across the 640 or so repertoires, a later analysis counted 75 million to 90 million unique TCR beta chains, about 10 million of which were shared by at least two donors. To remove PCR and sequencing errors, raw reads were error-corrected and collapsed into unique sequences using a nearest-neighbor algorithm that merged closely related sequences. CDR3 sequences were aligned to IMGT reference sequences to assign V, D and J gene segments. Each retained sequence needed at least a six-nucleotide match to both a V gene segment and a J gene segment. Rearrangements were called productive when the CDR3 lacked stop codons and stayed in frame with V and J; all others were non-productive. CDR3 was defined by IMGT convention, running from the second conserved V-encoded cysteine to the conserved J-encoded phenylalanine. Sequences without an unambiguous match to a single V gene segment were excluded from the earlier analysis of 450 to 650 of the donors. An earlier analysis of under 750 of the donors called V segments functional above 56.7% productive rearrangements and segregating when the between-donor standard deviation exceeded 5%. A statistical classification framework was developed to diagnose cytomegalovirus status using the catalog of TCR beta chain sequences. A later analysis assigned V and J genes by comparing TCR nucleotide sequences with IMGT/GENE-DB human TR gene sequences. A later analysis assigned CDR3 sequences and most-parsimonious VDJ recombination scenarios with the TCRdist pipeline. In a later analysis, each TCR beta chain was defined by its CDR3 amino acid sequence together with its V-gene family, and reads without a unique V-gene family were excluded. A later analysis removed nearly 600 highly shared, low-generation-probability nucleotide sequences to deal with suspected cross-contamination and a sequencing artifact. In a later analysis, a clonal expansion index was calculated for each public chain from normalized within-repertoire ranks of inferred template counts. In a later analysis, generation probabilities were computed with a VDJ recombination model fitted to out-of-frame rearrangements, and the resulting probabilities were checked against IGoR. A later analysis scored TCR-TCR, TCR-HLA and TCR-CMV co-occurrence with hypergeometric tests, applying a repertoire-size bias correction to TCR pairs. In a later analysis, false discovery rates were estimated by permuting HLA or CMV assignments 20 times. In a later analysis, co-occurring TCRs were grouped using DBSCAN, with TCRdist sequence similarity added in when clustering inside HLA-allele-positive subsets. Repertoires with fewer than 30,000 or more than 120,000 public chains, plus five repertoires with anomalous nucleotide sharing, were excluded from co-occurrence clustering. Here the immuneACCESS table is served through TCRdb, limited to in-frame sequences with V and J called. Missing clones are a known gap in these copies; in checked studies unresolved V genes cover under half, and the rest lacks a known reason. V, J and clone size derive from that table, while D and trimming were established from the DNA sequence. The sample contains 130,000 to 150,000 clones, around 79% of them found a single time. The ten largest clones capture 3.1% of the sample.

What the work shows at the level of the full study, not this receptor alone: Strong co-occurrence of HLA alleles, especially DR and DQ, made assigning TCR associations to individual alleles difficult. The only immune exposure information available for the cohort was CMV serostatus. Correlated functional status among segregating V segments might reflect linkage disequilibrium, but an unknown experimental factor could not be ruled out. HLA typing was unavailable for some donors at each locus, so association tests used only the typed subset. Most TCR sequences were observed very rarely across donors, whereas some public TCRs were present in many individuals. Compared with equally common non-associated chains, HLA-associated TCR beta chains in a later analysis were more clonally expanded and had lower generation probabilities. A later genetic analysis associated a missense DCLRE1C variant with V-gene and J-gene trimming of TCR beta chains, and an independent cohort replicated the association. A further reported finding was that TCR beta sequences accurately predicted the HLA-A and HLA-B alleles for most subjects in the first cohort. In a later analysis, TCR association rates were found to vary across HLA loci, with the most associated TCRs seen for DRB1 alleles and the fewest for HLA-C alleles. Compared with the approximately 670-donor mean, donors in an Asian-associated ancestry cluster had fewer N-insertions in productive TCRs, according to a later genetic analysis. The classifier was reported to diagnose cytomegalovirus status with high specificity and sensitivity in both the original cohort and the validation cohort. In a later analysis, 16,951 TCR beta sequences were associated with specific HLA alleles at a false discovery rate of 0.05. The authors suggested that the approach could potentially be extended to other disease states and immunological phenotypes. The 87-base-pair reads could not distinguish some IMGT-functional V segments, including TRBV6-2 and TRBV6-3, so those segments were excluded. Presence/absence analyses assumed roughly uniform sequencing depth across donors, an assumption that may not hold. Most CMV-associated TCR beta chains appeared to be HLA-restricted in a later analysis, and the HLA associations seemed to be driven largely by CMV exposure. The earlier analysis of fewer than 750 of the donors excluded 15 to 20 rarely observed V segments, including chromosome 9 orphons, because counts were too low. A total of fewer than 200 TCR beta chains were listed by the study as associated with cytomegalovirus. Several of the top co-occurrence clusters appeared to be linked to parvovirus B19, influenza, CMV and Epstein-Barr virus, according to a later analysis. A cluster of highly shared sequence variants was judged likely to be a technical artifact of the sequencing pipeline. In this cohort, only TCR beta chains were sequenced, and detectable features were limited by the absence of alpha or paired-chain data. Three of the identified cytomegalovirus-associated TCR beta chains were confirmed in vitro to be specific for cytomegalovirus antigens. In an earlier analysis of some 550 of the donors, most TCR beta V segments were observed in productive rearrangements about 87% or about 30% of the time, broadly matching IMGT annotations.

In total, over 600 healthy bone marrow donors made up the cohort. At the time of sampling, all cohort members were nominally healthy, though unrecorded immune exposures were likely present. The donor was CMV seronegative and belonged to the group of 352 seronegative cohort members. Every donor gave a peripheral blood sample, and the peripheral blood mononuclear cells from that sample were used for TCR beta sequencing. The Qiagen DNeasy Blood Extraction Kit was used to extract genomic DNA from the blood cell samples. The TCR sequence derives from a female donor in good health and CMV-seronegative. Material: PBMCs. The chain couples TRBV4-3 to TRBJ2-3; 11 bases in between match TRBD2. This receptor has the CDR3 CASSQAVAGGSDTQYF. The DNA sequence is as follows: TGCGCCAGCAGCCAAGCTGTAGCGGGGGGGTCAGATACGCAGTATTTT.